The rows below give T cell receptor beta chains drawn from one sample of a study of blood T cell repertoires in COVID-19. Data came from immunoSEQ multiplex PCR; TCRdb stores just in-frame clones and leaves some out. Here the sample spans some 300,000 clones, roughly 89% being singletons. The sequenced sample consisted of PBMCs or T cells enriched from blood (not recorded which). The receptors shown here come from a woman aged 45 to 65 who had been exposed to COVID-19. CDR3s include the opening cysteine and the closing phenylalanine or tryptophan. D genes are given only for firm matches. Size tells how often a clone was seen (once, few, many) or the class of an expanded clone, and some rows leave it out.

abundance	j_gene	v_gene	d_gene	CDR3aa	CDR3nt
NA	TRBJ1-6	TRBV3-1/TRBV3-2	NA	CASTPGRGGLYNSSPLHF	TGTGCCAGCACCCCGGGAAGGGGAGGCCTCTATAATTCGTCACCCCTCCACTTT
NA	TRBJ2-7	TRBV9	TRBD1	CASSVDGTGTYEQYF	TGTGCCAGCAGCGTAGATGGGACAGGTACCTACGAGCAGTACTTC
NA	TRBJ1-5	TRBV11-2	TRBD1	CASSRDRRSGQPQHF	TGTGCCAGCAGCCGGGACAGGCGCAGCGGTCAGCCCCAGCATTTT
NA	TRBJ2-1	TRBV5-6	NA	CASSLLLANEQFF	TGTGCCAGCAGCTTGTTACTAGCCAATGAGCAGTTCTTC
few	TRBJ1-4	TRBV4-1	NA	CASSQVEEVYEKLFF	TGCGCCAGCAGCCAAGTGGAGGAGGTATATGAAAAACTGTTTTTT
NA	TRBJ1-2	TRBV3-1/TRBV3-2	NA	CASSPLGPNYGYTF	TGTGCCAGCAGCCCCTTGGGGCCTAACTATGGCTACACCTTC
NA	TRBJ1-4	TRBV7-9	NA	CASSLGGTQNEKLFF	TGTGCCAGCAGCTTGGGTGGGACACAGAATGAAAAACTGTTTTTT
once	TRBJ2-1	TRBV6-2/TRBV6-3	TRBD2	CASSYQVGLAGAIVHEQFF	TGTGCCAGCAGTTACCAAGTCGGCTTAGCGGGGGCGATCGTCCATGAGCAGTTCTTC
NA	TRBJ2-7	TRBV28	NA	CASSSYEQAYEQYF	TGTGCCAGCAGTTCCTACGAACAGGCCTACGAGCAGTACTTC
NA	TRBJ2-7	TRBV4-2	NA	CASSQLVAIASHEQYF	TGTGCCAGCAGCCAACTGGTGGCCATAGCGTCCCACGAGCAGTACTTC
NA	TRBJ2-7	TRBV2	TRBD1	CASSETGGSSYEQYF	TGTGCCAGCAGTGAAACAGGGGGGAGTTCCTACGAGCAGTACTTC
NA	TRBJ1-1	TRBV29-1	TRBD1	CSVGQGNTEAFF	TGCAGCGTTGGACAGGGTAACACTGAAGCTTTCTTT
NA	TRBJ2-3	TRBV11-2	TRBD2	CASSLGASGVTDTQYF	TGTGCCAGCAGCTTAGGGGCTAGCGGGGTGACGGATACGCAGTATTTT
NA	TRBJ1-2	TRBV28	NA	CASSFITQVSYGYTF	TGTGCCAGCAGTTTCATTACCCAGGTTTCCTATGGCTACACCTTC
NA	TRBJ2-5	TRBV4-2	TRBD2	CASSPSGGSYQETQYF	TGTGCCAGCAGCCCTAGCGGGGGGTCGTACCAAGAGACCCAGTACTTC
NA	TRBJ1-1	TRBV3-1/TRBV3-2	NA	CASSAESYTEAFF	TGTGCCAGCAGCGCTGAGAGTTACACTGAAGCTTTCTTT
NA	TRBJ1-3	TRBV7-6	TRBD1	CASSPSPRTGRSGNTIYF	TGTGCCAGCAGCCCATCCCCAAGGACAGGGCGTTCTGGAAACACCATATATTTT
NA	TRBJ1-3	TRBV5-6	NA	CASSYQEISGNTIYF	TGTGCCAGCAGTTACCAAGAGATCTCTGGAAACACCATATATTTT
NA	TRBJ1-5	TRBV23-1	TRBD1	CASPTRGTGGDQPQHF	TGCGCCAGCCCCACAAGGGGGACAGGGGGGGATCAGCCCCAGCATTTT
NA	TRBJ2-5	TRBV5-1	NA	CASSLGGNRETQYF	TGCGCCAGCAGCTTGGGAGGGAATCGGGAGACCCAGTACTTC
NA	TRBJ1-1	TRBV5-6	NA	CASSLGGAWAFF	TGTGCCAGCAGCTTAGGGGGGGCTTGGGCTTTCTTT
NA	TRBJ1-1	TRBV28	NA	CASSSPAGDTEAFF	TGTGCCAGCAGTTCCCCTGCAGGGGACACTGAAGCTTTCTTT
NA	TRBJ1-3	TRBV7-8	NA	CASSLDSTGNTIYF	TGTGCCAGCAGCTTAGACAGTACTGGAAACACCATATATTTT
NA	TRBJ1-2	TRBV3-1/TRBV3-2	NA	CASSQSGSYGYTF	TGTGCCAGCAGCCAATCCGGGAGCTATGGCTACACCTTC
NA	TRBJ2-5	TRBV12-3/TRBV12-4	NA	CASSFNRQETQYF	TGTGCCAGCAGTTTTAACAGGCAAGAGACCCAGTACTTC
NA	TRBJ1-2	TRBV5-1	TRBD1	CASSVTPGQDYGYTF	TGCGCCAGCAGCGTAACTCCGGGACAGGATTATGGCTACACCTTC
NA	TRBJ2-5	TRBV29-1	TRBD1	CSVLRTGGRETQYF	TGCAGCGTCCTTCGGACAGGGGGCCGAGAGACCCAGTACTTC
NA	TRBJ2-2	TRBV5-6	NA	CASSFGGGVAGELFF	TGTGCCAGCAGCTTTGGAGGAGGGGTTGCCGGGGAGCTGTTTTTT
NA	TRBJ1-2	TRBV7-8	TRBD1	CASSLEGQGRYTF	TGTGCCAGCAGCCTAGAGGGACAGGGGCGCTACACCTTC
once	TRBJ1-1	TRBV6-4	TRBD1	CASSSRTGATEAFF	TGTGCCAGCAGTTCGCGGACAGGGGCCACTGAAGCTTTCTTT
NA	TRBJ1-6	TRBV12-3/TRBV12-4	NA	CASSPRWSHLSF	TGTGCCAGCAGTCCTCGGTGGTCCCACCTCTCCTTT
NA	TRBJ1-1	TRBV16	TRBD1	CASSLYGQATLF	TGTGCCAGCAGCCTTTACGGACAGGCGACGCTCTTT
NA	TRBJ1-5	TRBV19	TRBD1	CAAEGQYSNQPQHF	TGTGCCGCCGAGGGACAGTATAGCAATCAGCCCCAGCATTTT
once	TRBJ2-1	TRBV5-1	TRBD2	CASSPRLAGAYNEQFF	TGCGCCAGCAGCCCGCGACTAGCGGGGGCCTACAATGAGCAGTTCTTC
NA	TRBJ1-3	TRBV6-5	TRBD1	CASYNRQGGNTIYF	TGTGCCAGTTACAATCGACAGGGAGGAAACACCATATATTTT
NA	TRBJ2-3	TRBV9	TRBD1	CASSTPGTGRPTDTQYF	TGTGCCAGCAGCACTCCGGGGACAGGGCGCCCCACAGATACGCAGTATTTT
NA	TRBJ1-2	TRBV24-1	NA	CATSDFSGDGYTF	TGTGCCACCAGTGATTTCTCAGGGGATGGCTACACCTTC
NA	TRBJ2-2	TRBV6-4	TRBD2	CASRGLASGELFF	TGTGCCAGCAGAGGACTAGCCTCCGGGGAGCTGTTTTTT
NA	TRBJ1-2	TRBV4-2	NA	CASSQEFQGNYGYTF	TGTGCCAGCAGCCAGGAATTTCAGGGGAACTATGGCTACACCTTC
NA	TRBJ2-5	TRBV5-1	TRBD2	CASSLASGSGGETQYF	TGCGCCAGCAGCTTGGCCAGTGGGAGCGGGGGGGAGACCCAGTACTTC
NA	TRBJ1-2	TRBV5-1	NA	CASSLSIEYGYTF	TGCGCCAGCAGCTTGTCTATAGAGTATGGCTACACCTTC
NA	TRBJ1-1	TRBV28	TRBD1	CASSPQQGATRTFF	TGTGCCAGCAGTCCACAACAGGGGGCAACAAGGACTTTCTTT
NA	TRBJ2-7	TRBV18	TRBD1	CASSIGTGHYEQYF	TGTGCCAGCTCAATCGGGACAGGCCACTACGAGCAGTACTTC
NA	TRBJ1-4	TRBV4-1	NA	CASSQDPDSATNEKLFF	TGCGCCAGCAGCCAAGACCCGGACAGTGCAACTAATGAAAAACTGTTTTTT
NA	TRBJ1-2	TRBV28	NA	CASRPNRAPYGYTF	TGTGCCAGCAGACCAAACAGGGCCCCCTATGGCTACACCTTC
NA	TRBJ2-1	TRBV9	TRBD2	CASSTRGELAGGTYNEQFF	TGTGCCAGCAGCACAAGAGGGGAACTAGCGGGGGGGACCTATAATGAGCAGTTCTTC